This TCR beta chain was captured by sequencing in a study of cytomegalovirus exposure and HLA in healthy donors. Primers for the PCR totalled 60 Vbeta and 13 Jbeta. The method was immunoSEQ multiplex PCR; TCRdb's version includes in-frame clones alone and lacks a portion of them. The sample has roughly 150,000 clones, 70% to 80% seen once. The CDR3 consists of 15 residues. In germline, CDR1 is SGHAT, CDR2 FQNNGV. Losses at the gene ends were 5 bases for V and 2 bases for J; bases not matched to a gene: 5. Input material: PBMCs. The chain joins TRBV11-2 to TRBJ1-1, with TRBD1 matching 10 bases. This receptor was taken from a woman in her 40s in good health and CMV-seronegative. The CDR3 here is CASSTWTGGNTEAFF. The CDR3, as DNA: TGTGCCAGCAGCACTTGGACAGGGGGAAACACTGAAGCTTTCTTT.